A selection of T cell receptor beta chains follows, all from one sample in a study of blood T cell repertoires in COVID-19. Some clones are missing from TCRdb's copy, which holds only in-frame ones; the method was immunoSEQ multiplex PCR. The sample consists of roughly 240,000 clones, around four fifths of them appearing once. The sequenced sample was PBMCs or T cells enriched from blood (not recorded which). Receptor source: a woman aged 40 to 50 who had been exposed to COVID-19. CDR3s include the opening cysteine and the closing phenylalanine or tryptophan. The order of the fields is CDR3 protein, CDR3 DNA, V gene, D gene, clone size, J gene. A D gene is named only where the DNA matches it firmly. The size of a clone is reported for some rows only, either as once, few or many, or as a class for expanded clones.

CDR3: CASSVPSGGRETQYF
DNA: TGTGCCAGCAGCGTTCCTAGCGGGGGTCGAGAGACCCAGTACTTC
V: TRBV9
D: TRBD2
size: -
J: TRBJ2-5

CDR3: CASSATNRGNTEAFF
DNA: TGTGCCAGCAGCGCCACTAACAGGGGGAACACTGAAGCTTTCTTT
V: TRBV9
D: TRBD1
size: -
J: TRBJ1-1

CDR3: CASRLLPTSGATYNEQFF
DNA: TGTGCCAGCAGGCTGCTTCCGACTAGCGGGGCGACCTACAATGAGCAGTTCTTC
V: TRBV7-8
D: TRBD2
size: -
J: TRBJ2-1

CDR3: CASRVQGGNSPLHF
DNA: TGTGCCAGCAGGGTACAGGGTGGGAATTCACCCCTCCACTTT
V: TRBV6-5
D: -
size: -
J: TRBJ1-6

CDR3: CASSNEWGPNYGYTF
DNA: TGTGCCAGTAGTAACGAATGGGGGCCTAACTATGGCTACACCTTC
V: TRBV19
D: -
size: -
J: TRBJ1-2

CDR3: CASSYSPTGVNTEAFF
DNA: TGTGCCAGCAGTTACTCGCCGACAGGGGTGAACACTGAAGCTTTCTTT
V: TRBV6-5
D: TRBD1
size: -
J: TRBJ1-1

CDR3: CAWTPGQGFGNTIYF
DNA: TGTGCCTGGACCCCGGGACAGGGGTTTGGAAACACCATATATTTT
V: TRBV30
D: TRBD1
size: -
J: TRBJ1-3

CDR3: CAISESVTRAAGANVLTF
DNA: TGTGCCATCAGTGAGTCCGTTACCAGGGCAGCTGGGGCCAACGTCCTGACTTTC
V: TRBV10-3
D: -
size: once
J: TRBJ2-6

CDR3: CASSQDLGGGETQYF
DNA: TGCGCCAGCAGCCAAGATTTGGGGGGTGGAGAGACCCAGTACTTC
V: TRBV4-1
D: -
size: -
J: TRBJ2-5

CDR3: CAWAVGRGANTF
DNA: -
V: TRBV30
D: -
size: -
J: TRBJ1-2

CDR3: CARGRGQGNPYYSGNTIYF
DNA: TGTGCCCGTGGGAGGGGACAGGGGAACCCTTACTACTCTGGAAACACCATATATTTT
V: TRBV30
D: TRBD1
size: -
J: TRBJ1-3

CDR3: CASSILGTSGGETQYF
DNA: TGTGCCAGTAGTATCCTCGGGACTAGCGGGGGCGAGACCCAGTACTTC
V: TRBV19
D: TRBD2
size: -
J: TRBJ2-5

CDR3: CASSPVAGGPSGNEQFF
DNA: TGTGCCAGCAGCCCCGTAGCGGGGGGGCCTTCCGGCAATGAGCAGTTCTTC
V: TRBV7-2
D: TRBD2
size: -
J: TRBJ2-1

CDR3: CSVGTDGYEQYF
DNA: TGCAGCGTAGGGACTGACGGCTACGAGCAGTACTTC
V: TRBV29-1
D: -
size: few
J: TRBJ2-7

CDR3: CASSLGDSTNEKLFF
DNA: TGTGCCAGCAGCTTAGGGGACAGCACTAATGAAAAACTGTTTTTT
V: TRBV7-8
D: TRBD1
size: -
J: TRBJ1-4

CDR3: CASSPQWTAYSNQPQHF
DNA: TGTGCCAGCAGTCCTCAATGGACAGCCTATAGCAATCAGCCCCAGCATTTT
V: TRBV28
D: -
size: -
J: TRBJ1-5

CDR3: CASSPSGPLNNEQFF
DNA: TGTGCCAGCAGCCCTAGCGGGCCACTTAACAATGAGCAGTTCTTC
V: TRBV3-1/TRBV3-2
D: TRBD2
size: -
J: TRBJ2-1

CDR3: CAIGPVSGNTIYF
DNA: TGTGCCATCGGTCCTGTATCTGGAAACACCATATATTTT
V: TRBV28
D: -
size: -
J: TRBJ1-3

CDR3: CASSRDRYEQYF
DNA: TGTGCCAGCAGTCGGGACAGGTACGAGCAGTACTTC
V: TRBV6-5
D: TRBD1
size: -
J: TRBJ2-7

CDR3: CASSYNSGGIYEQYF
DNA: TGTGCCAGCAGCTACAATAGCGGGGGGATCTACGAGCAGTACTTC
V: TRBV11-2
D: TRBD2
size: -
J: TRBJ2-7

CDR3: CASSLDPAGGNYGYTF
DNA: TGCGCCAGCAGCCTAGATCCCGCAGGGGGGAACTATGGCTACACCTTC
V: TRBV4-1
D: TRBD1
size: -
J: TRBJ1-2

CDR3: CASSDERQGSNYGYTF
DNA: TGCGCCAGCAGTGATGAGCGGCAGGGGAGTAACTATGGCTACACCTTC
V: TRBV10-1
D: -
size: -
J: TRBJ1-2

CDR3: CASSYASGDNEQFF
DNA: TGTGCCAGCAGTTACGCTAGCGGGGATAATGAGCAGTTCTTC
V: TRBV6-5
D: TRBD2
size: -
J: TRBJ2-1

CDR3: CASSQGTGGYEQFF
DNA: TGTGCCAGCAGCCAGGGGACAGGGGGCTATGAGCAGTTCTTC
V: TRBV5-4
D: TRBD1
size: -
J: TRBJ2-1

CDR3: CASSYGQGGRPQHF
DNA: TGTGCCAGCAGTTACGGGCAGGGCGGACGGCCCCAGCATTTT
V: TRBV6-5
D: -
size: -
J: TRBJ1-5

CDR3: CASSYSSRGNQPQHF
DNA: TGTGCCAGCAGTTACTCATCCAGGGGCAATCAGCCCCAGCATTTT
V: TRBV6-2/TRBV6-3
D: -
size: -
J: TRBJ1-5

CDR3: CASSLAGLGSTDTQYF
DNA: TGTGCCAGCAGCTTAGCTGGACTAGGGAGCACAGATACGCAGTATTTT
V: TRBV11-1
D: TRBD2
size: once
J: TRBJ2-3

CDR3: CASSLKAGGGGDTQYF
DNA: TGTGCCAGCAGTTTAAAAGCGGGGGGCGGAGGAGATACGCAGTATTTT
V: TRBV27
D: TRBD2
size: once
J: TRBJ2-3

CDR3: CASSLVQGGDTEAFF
DNA: TGCGCCAGCAGCTTGGTACAGGGGGGCGACACTGAAGCTTTCTTT
V: TRBV5-1
D: TRBD1
size: once
J: TRBJ1-1

CDR3: CASAKWGRGLNTGELFF
DNA: TGTGCCAGCGCTAAATGGGGGCGGGGGCTGAACACCGGGGAGCTGTTTTTT
V: TRBV27
D: -
size: -
J: TRBJ2-2

CDR3: CASWAGRRGVAPPYEQYF
DNA: TGTGCCAGTTGGGCGGGACGAAGGGGCGTGGCCCCTCCCTACGAGCAGTACTTC
V: TRBV27
D: -
size: -
J: TRBJ2-7

CDR3: CASSPRGGNYGYTF
DNA: TGTGCCAGCAGCCCAAGGGGGGGTAACTATGGCTACACCTTC
V: TRBV7-2
D: -
size: -
J: TRBJ1-2

CDR3: CASSLNRDRGSEQYF
DNA: TGTGCCAGCAGCTTGAACCGGGACAGGGGTAGCGAGCAGTACTTC
V: TRBV7-9
D: TRBD1
size: -
J: TRBJ2-7

CDR3: CASRLGTSGGVTSYEQYF
DNA: TGTGCCAGCAGACTCGGGACTAGCGGGGGCGTCACTTCCTACGAGCAGTACTTC
V: TRBV28
D: TRBD2
size: -
J: TRBJ2-7

CDR3: CASSPITGSNYGYTF
DNA: TGCGCCAGCAGCCCCATTACCGGTTCTAACTATGGCTACACCTTC
V: TRBV4-1
D: -
size: -
J: TRBJ1-2

CDR3: CASSLWTGGEETQYF
DNA: TGTGCCAGCAGCCTATGGACTGGGGGGGAAGAGACCCAGTACTTC
V: TRBV3-1/TRBV3-2
D: TRBD2
size: -
J: TRBJ2-5

CDR3: CASSLLTGGPPYGYTF
DNA: TGTGCCAGCAGCCTTCTAACGGGGGGGCCCCCTTATGGCTACACCTTC
V: TRBV11-3
D: -
size: -
J: TRBJ1-2

CDR3: CASSQEYRRGFYNEQFF
DNA: TGCGCCAGCAGCCAAGAATATCGGCGGGGGTTCTACAATGAGCAGTTCTTC
V: TRBV4-3
D: TRBD2
size: -
J: TRBJ2-1

CDR3: CASSFLTQGGQEKLFF
DNA: TGTGCCAGCAGTTTCCTGACCCAGGGGGGACAGGAAAAACTGTTTTTT
V: TRBV27
D: TRBD1
size: once
J: TRBJ1-4

CDR3: CASSLQGNAETQYF
DNA: TGTGCCAGCAGCCTACAGGGTAACGCGGAGACCCAGTACTTC
V: TRBV7-3
D: -
size: many
J: TRBJ2-5

CDR3: CASSTGTGGGYGYTF
DNA: TGTGCCAGCAGCACCGGGACAGGGGGCGGTTATGGCTACACCTTC
V: TRBV9
D: TRBD1
size: few
J: TRBJ1-2

CDR3: CASSLALLTGELFF
DNA: TGCGCCAGCAGCTTGGCCTTGCTAACCGGGGAGCTGTTTTTT
V: TRBV5-1
D: -
size: -
J: TRBJ2-2

CDR3: CAISESNKGASKNIQYF
DNA: TGTGCCATCAGTGAGTCGAATAAGGGGGCGTCCAAAAACATTCAGTACTTC
V: TRBV10-3
D: TRBD1
size: -
J: TRBJ2-4

CDR3: CAISESPTGAIYGYTF
DNA: TGTGCCATCAGTGAGTCGCCAACAGGGGCGATATATGGCTACACCTTC
V: TRBV10-3
D: TRBD1
size: -
J: TRBJ1-2

CDR3: CASSLVPDEGTDTQYF
DNA: TGCGCCAGCAGCTTGGTTCCGGATGAGGGCACAGATACGCAGTATTTT
V: TRBV5-1
D: -
size: -
J: TRBJ2-3

CDR3: CASSQVRTGGGSQQDIQYF
DNA: TGTGCCAGCAGCCAAGTCCGAACAGGGGGCGGTTCGCAACAGGACATTCAGTACTTC
V: TRBV3-1/TRBV3-2
D: TRBD1
size: -
J: TRBJ2-4

CDR3: CASRLNSPLHF
DNA: TGTGCCAGCAGGCTAAATTCACCCCTCCACTTT
V: TRBV6-6
D: -
size: -
J: TRBJ1-6

CDR3: CAWTFGTGRDTQYF
DNA: TGTGCCTGGACTTTCGGGACAGGGCGAGATACGCAGTATTTT
V: TRBV30
D: TRBD1
size: -
J: TRBJ2-3

CDR3: CASSLPGQGYGYTF
DNA: TGTGCCAGCAGCTTGCCGGGACAGGGGTATGGCTACACCTTC
V: TRBV5-4
D: TRBD1
size: few
J: TRBJ1-2

CDR3: CASSQHKNSPLHF
DNA: TGTGCCAGCAGCCAACACAAAAATTCACCCCTCCACTTT
V: TRBV3-1/TRBV3-2
D: -
size: -
J: TRBJ1-6

CDR3: CASSQKPGTGDNSPLHF
DNA: TGCGCCAGCAGCCAAAAGCCCGGGACAGGAGATAATTCACCCCTCCACTTT
V: TRBV4-1
D: TRBD1
size: -
J: TRBJ1-6

CDR3: CASSSILYGYTF
DNA: TGTGCCAGCAGCTCCATACTCTATGGCTACACCTTC
V: TRBV5-6
D: -
size: -
J: TRBJ1-2

CDR3: CASSRDRVGLTEAFF
DNA: TGTGCCAGCTCAAGGGACAGGGTTGGTTTGACTGAAGCTTTCTTT
V: TRBV18
D: TRBD1
size: -
J: TRBJ1-1

CDR3: CASSPRWRGAGYGYTF
DNA: TGTGCCAGCAGCCCCCGTTGGAGGGGCGCAGGCTATGGCTACACCTTC
V: TRBV7-2
D: -
size: few
J: TRBJ1-2

CDR3: CSVEPRRGARMNTEAFF
DNA: TGCAGCGTTGAGCCCCGTCGGGGGGCGCGGATGAACACTGAAGCTTTCTTT
V: TRBV29-1
D: -
size: -
J: TRBJ1-1

CDR3: CASSYSGELFF
DNA: TGTGCCAGCAGCTACTCCGGGGAGCTGTTTTTT
V: TRBV7-9
D: -
size: once
J: TRBJ2-2